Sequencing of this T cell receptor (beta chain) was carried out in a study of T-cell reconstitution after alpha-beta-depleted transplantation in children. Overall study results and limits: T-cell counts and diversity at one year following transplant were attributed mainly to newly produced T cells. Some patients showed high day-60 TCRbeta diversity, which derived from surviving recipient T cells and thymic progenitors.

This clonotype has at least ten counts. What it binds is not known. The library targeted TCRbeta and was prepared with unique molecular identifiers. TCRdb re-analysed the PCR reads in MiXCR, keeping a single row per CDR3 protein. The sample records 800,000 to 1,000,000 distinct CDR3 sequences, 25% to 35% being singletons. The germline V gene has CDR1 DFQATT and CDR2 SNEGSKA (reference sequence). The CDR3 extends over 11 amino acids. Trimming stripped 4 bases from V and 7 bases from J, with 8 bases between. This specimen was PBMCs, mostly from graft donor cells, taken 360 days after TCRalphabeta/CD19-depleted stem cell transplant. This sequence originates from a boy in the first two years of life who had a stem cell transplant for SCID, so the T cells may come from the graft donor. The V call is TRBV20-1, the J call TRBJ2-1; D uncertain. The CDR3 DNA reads TGCAGTGCTAAAGGGTATAATGAGCAGTTCTTC. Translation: CSAKGYNEQFF.